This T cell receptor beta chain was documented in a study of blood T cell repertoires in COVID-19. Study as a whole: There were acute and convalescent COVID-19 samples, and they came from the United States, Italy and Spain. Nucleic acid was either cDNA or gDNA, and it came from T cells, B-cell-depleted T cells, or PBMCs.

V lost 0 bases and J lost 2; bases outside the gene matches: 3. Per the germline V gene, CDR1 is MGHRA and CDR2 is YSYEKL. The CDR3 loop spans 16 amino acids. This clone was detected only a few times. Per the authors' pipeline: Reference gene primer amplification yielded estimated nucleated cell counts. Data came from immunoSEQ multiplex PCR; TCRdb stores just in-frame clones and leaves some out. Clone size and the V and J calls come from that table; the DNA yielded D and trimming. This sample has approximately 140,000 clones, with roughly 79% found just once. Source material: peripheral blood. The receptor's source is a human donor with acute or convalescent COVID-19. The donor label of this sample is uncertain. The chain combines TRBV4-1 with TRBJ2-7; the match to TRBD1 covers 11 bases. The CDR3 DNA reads TGCGCCAGCAGCCAAGATCTGGGACAGGGGGCCTACGAGCAGTACTTC. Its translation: CASSQDLGQGAYEQYF.